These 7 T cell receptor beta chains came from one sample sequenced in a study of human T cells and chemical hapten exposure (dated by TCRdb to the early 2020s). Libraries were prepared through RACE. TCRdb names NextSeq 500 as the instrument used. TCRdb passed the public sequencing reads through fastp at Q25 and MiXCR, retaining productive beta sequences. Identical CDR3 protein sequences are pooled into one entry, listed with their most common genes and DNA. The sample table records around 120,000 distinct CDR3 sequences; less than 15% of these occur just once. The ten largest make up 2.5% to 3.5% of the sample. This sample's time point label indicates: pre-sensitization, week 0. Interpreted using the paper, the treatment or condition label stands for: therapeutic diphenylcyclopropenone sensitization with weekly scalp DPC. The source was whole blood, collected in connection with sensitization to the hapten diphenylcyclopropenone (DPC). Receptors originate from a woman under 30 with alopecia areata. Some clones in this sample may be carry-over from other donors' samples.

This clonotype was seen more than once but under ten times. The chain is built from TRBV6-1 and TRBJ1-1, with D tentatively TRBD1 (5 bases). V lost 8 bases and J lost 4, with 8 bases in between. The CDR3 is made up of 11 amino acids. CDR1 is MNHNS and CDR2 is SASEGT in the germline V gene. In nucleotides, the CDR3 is TGTGCCAGCGTCGGGGGCACTGAAGCTTTCTTT. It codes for CASVGGTEAFF.

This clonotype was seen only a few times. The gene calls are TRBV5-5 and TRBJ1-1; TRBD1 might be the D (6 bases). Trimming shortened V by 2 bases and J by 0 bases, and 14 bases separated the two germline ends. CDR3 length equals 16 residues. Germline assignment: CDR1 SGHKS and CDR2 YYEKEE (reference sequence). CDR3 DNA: TGTGCCAGCAGCTTAGAGACAGGTAACATGAACACTGAAGCTTTCTTT. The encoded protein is CASSLETGNMNTEAFF.

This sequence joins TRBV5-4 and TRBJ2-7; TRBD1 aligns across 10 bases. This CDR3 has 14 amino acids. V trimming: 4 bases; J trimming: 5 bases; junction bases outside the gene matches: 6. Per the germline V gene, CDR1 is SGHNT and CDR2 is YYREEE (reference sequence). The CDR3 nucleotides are TGTGCCAGCAGCGTGGGACAGGGGATTGACGAGCAGTACTTC. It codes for CASSVGQGIDEQYF.

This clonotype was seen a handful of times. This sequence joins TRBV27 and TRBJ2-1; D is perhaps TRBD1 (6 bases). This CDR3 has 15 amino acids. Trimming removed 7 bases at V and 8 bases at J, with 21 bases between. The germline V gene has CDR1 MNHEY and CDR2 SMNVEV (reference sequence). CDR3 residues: CASTPILGQWDEQFF. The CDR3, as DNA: TGTGCCAGCACCCCCATCTTAGGACAGTGGGATGAGCAGTTCTTC.

CDR3 residues: CASSQDQVQETQYF. The CDR3 coding sequence is TGTGCCAGCAGCCAAGATCAGGTCCAAGAGACCCAGTACTTC. J is TRBJ2-5 and V is TRBV14; D remains unclear. Trimming took 0 bases from V and 1 from J, leaving 6 bases between them. The CDR3 covers 14 residues. Germline CDR1 reads SGHDN; CDR2 reads FVKESK.

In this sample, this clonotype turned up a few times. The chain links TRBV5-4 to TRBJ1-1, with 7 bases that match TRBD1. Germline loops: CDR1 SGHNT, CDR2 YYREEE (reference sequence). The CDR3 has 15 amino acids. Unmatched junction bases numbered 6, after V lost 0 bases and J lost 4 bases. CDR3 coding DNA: TGTGCCAGCAGCTTGGCGCAAGGGGGCTTCACTGAAGCTTTCTTT. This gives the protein CASSLAQGGFTEAFF.

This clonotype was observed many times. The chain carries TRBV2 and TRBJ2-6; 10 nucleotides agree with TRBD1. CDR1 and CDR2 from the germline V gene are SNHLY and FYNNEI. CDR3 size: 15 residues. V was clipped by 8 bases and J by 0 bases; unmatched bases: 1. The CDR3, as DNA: TGTGCCAGCGGGACAGGGGTCTCTGGGGCCAACGTCCTGACTTTC. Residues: CASGTGVSGANVLTF.